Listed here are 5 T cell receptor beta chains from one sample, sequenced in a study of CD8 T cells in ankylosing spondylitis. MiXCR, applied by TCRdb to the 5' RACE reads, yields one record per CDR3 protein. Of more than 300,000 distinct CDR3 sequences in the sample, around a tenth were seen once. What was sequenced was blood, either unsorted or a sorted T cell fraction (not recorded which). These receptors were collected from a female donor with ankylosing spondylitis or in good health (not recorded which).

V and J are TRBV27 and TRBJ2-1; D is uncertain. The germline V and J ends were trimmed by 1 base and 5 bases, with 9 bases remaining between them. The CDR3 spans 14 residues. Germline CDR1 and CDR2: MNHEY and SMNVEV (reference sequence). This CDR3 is CASSLLFTHNEQFF. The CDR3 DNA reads TGTGCCAGCAGTTTATTATTCACACACAATGAGCAGTTCTTC.

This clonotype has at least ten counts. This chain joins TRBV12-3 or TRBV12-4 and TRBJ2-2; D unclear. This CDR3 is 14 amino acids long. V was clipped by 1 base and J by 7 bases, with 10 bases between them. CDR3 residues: CASSLGGVGGELFF. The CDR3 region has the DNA TGTGCCAGCAGTTTAGGGGGTGTCGGCGGGGAGCTGTTTTTT.

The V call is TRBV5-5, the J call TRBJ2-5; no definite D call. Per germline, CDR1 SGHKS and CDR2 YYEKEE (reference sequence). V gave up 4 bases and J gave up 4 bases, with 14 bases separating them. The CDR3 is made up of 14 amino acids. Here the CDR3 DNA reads TGTGCCAGCAGCCCTCCGGGCCCCATAGAGACCCAGTACTTC. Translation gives CASSPPGPIETQYF.

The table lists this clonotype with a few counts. The CDR3 reads CASSFPPGGGSTGELFF. The CDR3 DNA follows: TGTGCCAGCAGTTTCCCGCCCGGGGGAGGGAGCACCGGGGAGCTGTTTTTT. The gene calls are TRBV28 and TRBJ2-2; 7 bases fit TRBD2. The germline V gene has CDR1 MDHEN and CDR2 SYDVKM. V was clipped by 3 bases and J by 4 bases; unmatched bases: 11. The CDR3 covers 17 residues. The full variable domain, rest sourced from reference TRBV28 and TRBJ2-2, is DVKVTQSSRYLVKRTGEKVFLECVQDMDHENMFWYRQDPGLGLRLIYFSYDVKMKEKGDIPEGYSVSREKKERFSLILESASTNQTSMYLCASSFPPGGGSTGELFFGEGSRLTVL.

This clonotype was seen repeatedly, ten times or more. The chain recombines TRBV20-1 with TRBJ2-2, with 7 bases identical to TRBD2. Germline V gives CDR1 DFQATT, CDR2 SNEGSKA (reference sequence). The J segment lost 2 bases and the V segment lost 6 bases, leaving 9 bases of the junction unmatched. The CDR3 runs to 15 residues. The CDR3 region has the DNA TGCAGTGCCTTCCGGGCTAGCGGCAACACCGGGGAGCTGTTTTTT. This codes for CSAFRASGNTGELFF.